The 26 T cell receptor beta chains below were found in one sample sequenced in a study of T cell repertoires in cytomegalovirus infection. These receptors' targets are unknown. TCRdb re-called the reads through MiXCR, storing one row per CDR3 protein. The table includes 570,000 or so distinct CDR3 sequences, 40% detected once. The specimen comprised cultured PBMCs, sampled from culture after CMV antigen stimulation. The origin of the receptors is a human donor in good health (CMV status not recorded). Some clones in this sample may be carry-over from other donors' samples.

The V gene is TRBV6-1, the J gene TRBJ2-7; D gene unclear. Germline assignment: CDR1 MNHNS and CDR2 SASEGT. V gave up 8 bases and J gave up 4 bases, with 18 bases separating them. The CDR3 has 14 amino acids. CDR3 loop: CASRPGLLVYEQYF. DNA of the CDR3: TGTGCCAGCCGACCTGGGCTTCTAGTGTACGAGCAGTACTTC.

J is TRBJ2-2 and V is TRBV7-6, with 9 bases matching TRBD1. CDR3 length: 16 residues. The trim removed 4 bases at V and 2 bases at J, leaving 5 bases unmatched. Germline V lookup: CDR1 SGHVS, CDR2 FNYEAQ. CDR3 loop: CASSSGQGLNTGELFF. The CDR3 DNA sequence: TGTGCCAGCAGCTCCGGACAGGGGCTAAACACCGGGGAGCTGTTTTTT.

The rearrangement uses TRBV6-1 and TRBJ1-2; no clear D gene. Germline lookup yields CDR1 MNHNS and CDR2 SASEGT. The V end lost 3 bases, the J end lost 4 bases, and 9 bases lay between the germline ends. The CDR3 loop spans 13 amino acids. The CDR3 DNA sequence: TGTGCCAGCAGTGAGGTCGGAATCTATGGCTACACCTTC. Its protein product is CASSEVGIYGYTF.

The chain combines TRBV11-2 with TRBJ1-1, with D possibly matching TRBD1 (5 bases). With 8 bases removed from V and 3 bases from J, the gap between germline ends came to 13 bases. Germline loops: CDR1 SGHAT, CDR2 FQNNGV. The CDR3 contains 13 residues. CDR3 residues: CASAGGSYTEAFF. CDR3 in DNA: TGTGCCAGCGCGGGGGGGTCTTACACTGAAGCTTTCTTT.

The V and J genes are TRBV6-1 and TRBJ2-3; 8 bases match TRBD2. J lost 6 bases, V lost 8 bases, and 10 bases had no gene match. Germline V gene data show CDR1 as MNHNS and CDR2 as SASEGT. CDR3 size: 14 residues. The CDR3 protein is CASVERERGDTQYF. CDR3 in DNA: TGTGCCAGCGTGGAGCGGGAGCGGGGGGATACGCAGTATTTT.

CDR3 in amino acids: CASSQGTSGKNEQFF. The CDR3 region has the DNA TGCGCCAGCAGCCAAGGGACTAGCGGGAAAAATGAGCAGTTCTTC. V and J are TRBV4-1 and TRBJ2-1; 12 positions agree with TRBD2. Germline V gives CDR1 MGHRA, CDR2 YSYEKL. The CDR3 has 15 amino acids. Trimming cost V 1 base and J 7 bases; bases outside gene matches: 2.

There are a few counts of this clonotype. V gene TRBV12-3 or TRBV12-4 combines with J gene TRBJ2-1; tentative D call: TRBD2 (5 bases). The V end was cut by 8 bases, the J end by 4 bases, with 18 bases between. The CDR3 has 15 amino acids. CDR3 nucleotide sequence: TGTGCCAGCGGACCCGGACTTTCCACTTACAATGAGCAGTTCTTC. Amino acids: CASGPGLSTYNEQFF.

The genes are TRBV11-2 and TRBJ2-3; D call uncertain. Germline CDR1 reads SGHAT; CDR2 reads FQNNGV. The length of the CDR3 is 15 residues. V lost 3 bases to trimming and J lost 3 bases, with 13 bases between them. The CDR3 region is CASSFVGVSTDTQYF. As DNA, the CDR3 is TGTGCCAGCAGCTTTGTTGGGGTGTCGACAGATACGCAGTATTTT.

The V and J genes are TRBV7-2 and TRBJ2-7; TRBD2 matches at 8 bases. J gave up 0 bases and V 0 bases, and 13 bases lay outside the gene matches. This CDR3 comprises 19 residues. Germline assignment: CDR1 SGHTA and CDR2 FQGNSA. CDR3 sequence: CASSLAPSFPGLVSYEQYF. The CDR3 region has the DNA TGTGCCAGCAGCTTAGCTCCAAGTTTTCCGGGACTAGTCTCCTACGAGCAGTACTTC.

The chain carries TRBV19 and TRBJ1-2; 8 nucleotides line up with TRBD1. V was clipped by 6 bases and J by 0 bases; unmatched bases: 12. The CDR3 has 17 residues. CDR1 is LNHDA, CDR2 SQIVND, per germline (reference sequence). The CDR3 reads CASRPRTGTGSNYGYTF. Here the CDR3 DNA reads TGTGCCAGTAGGCCTCGGACAGGGACTGGATCTAACTATGGCTACACCTTC. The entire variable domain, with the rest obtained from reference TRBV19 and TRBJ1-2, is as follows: DGGITQSPKYLFRKEGQNVTLSCEQNLNHDAMYWYRQDPGQGLRLIYYSQIVNDFQKGDIAEGYSVSREKKESFPLTVTSAQKNPTAFYLCASRPRTGTGSNYGYTFGSGTRLTVV.

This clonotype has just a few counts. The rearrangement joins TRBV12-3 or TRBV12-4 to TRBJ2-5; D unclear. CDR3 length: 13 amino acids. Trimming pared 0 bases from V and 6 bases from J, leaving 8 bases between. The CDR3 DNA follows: TGTGCCAGCAGTTTAGCCTACCGACAGACCCAGTACTTC. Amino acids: CASSLAYRQTQYF.

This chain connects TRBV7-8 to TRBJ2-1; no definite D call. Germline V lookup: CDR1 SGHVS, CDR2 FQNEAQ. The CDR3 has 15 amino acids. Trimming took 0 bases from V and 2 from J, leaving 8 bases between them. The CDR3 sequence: CASSLAGSTYNEQFF. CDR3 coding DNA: TGTGCCAGCAGCTTAGCGGGGTCCACCTACAATGAGCAGTTCTTC.

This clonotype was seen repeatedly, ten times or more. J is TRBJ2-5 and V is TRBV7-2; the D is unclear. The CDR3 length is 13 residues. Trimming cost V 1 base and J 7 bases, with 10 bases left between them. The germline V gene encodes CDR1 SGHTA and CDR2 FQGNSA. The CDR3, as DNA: TGTGCCAGCAGCTTAGGGCTATCAGGGACCCAGTACTTC. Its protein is CASSLGLSGTQYF. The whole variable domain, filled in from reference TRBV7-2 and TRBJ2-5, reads GAGVSQSPSNKVTEKGKDVELRCDPISGHTALYWYRQSLGQGLEFLIYFQGNSAPDKSGLPSDRFSAERTGGSVSTLTIQRTQQEDSAVYLCASSLGLSGTQYFGPGTRLLVL.

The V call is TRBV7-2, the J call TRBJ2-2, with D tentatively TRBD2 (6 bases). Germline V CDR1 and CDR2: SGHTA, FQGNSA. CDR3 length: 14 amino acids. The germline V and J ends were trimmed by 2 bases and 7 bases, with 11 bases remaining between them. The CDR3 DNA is TGTGCCAGCAGCTTAACGGTGGAGGGCGGGGAGCTGTTTTTT. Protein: CASSLTVEGGELFF. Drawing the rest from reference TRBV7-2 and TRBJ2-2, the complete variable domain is GAGVSQSPSNKVTEKGKDVELRCDPISGHTALYWYRQSLGQGLEFLIYFQGNSAPDKSGLPSDRFSAERTGGSVSTLTIQRTQQEDSAVYLCASSLTVEGGELFFGEGSRLTVL.

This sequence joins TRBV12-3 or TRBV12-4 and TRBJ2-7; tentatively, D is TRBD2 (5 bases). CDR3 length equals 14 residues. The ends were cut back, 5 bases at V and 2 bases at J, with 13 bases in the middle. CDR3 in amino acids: CASSPPGYTYEQYF. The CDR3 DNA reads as TGTGCCAGCAGTCCCCCGGGGTACACCTACGAGCAGTACTTC.

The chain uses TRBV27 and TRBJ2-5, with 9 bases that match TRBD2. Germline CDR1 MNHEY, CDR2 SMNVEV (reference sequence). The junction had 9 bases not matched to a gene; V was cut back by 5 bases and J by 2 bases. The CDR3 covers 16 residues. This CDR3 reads CASSPIAGALQETQYF. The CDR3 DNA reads TGTGCCAGCAGTCCAATAGCGGGGGCACTACAAGAGACCCAGTACTTC.

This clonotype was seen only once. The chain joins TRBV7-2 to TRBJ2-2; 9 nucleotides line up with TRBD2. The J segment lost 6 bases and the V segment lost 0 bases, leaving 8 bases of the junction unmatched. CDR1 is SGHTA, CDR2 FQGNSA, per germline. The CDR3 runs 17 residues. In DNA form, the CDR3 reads TGTGCCAGCAGCTTAGCCCGTCGGCTAGCGGGGCCCGGGGAGCTGTTTTTT. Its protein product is CASSLARRLAGPGELFF.

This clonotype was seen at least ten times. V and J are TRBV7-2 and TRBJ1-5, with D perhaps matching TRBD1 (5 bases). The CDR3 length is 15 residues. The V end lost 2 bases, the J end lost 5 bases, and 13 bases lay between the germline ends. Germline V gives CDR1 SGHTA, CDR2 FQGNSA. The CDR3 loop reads CASSLLRGDYQPQHF. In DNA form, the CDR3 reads TGTGCCAGCAGCTTACTTCGGGGGGATTATCAGCCCCAGCATTTT.

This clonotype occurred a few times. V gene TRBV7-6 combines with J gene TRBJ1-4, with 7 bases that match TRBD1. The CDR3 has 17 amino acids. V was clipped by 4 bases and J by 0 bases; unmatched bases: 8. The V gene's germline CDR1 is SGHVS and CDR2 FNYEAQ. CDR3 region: CASSSRQGDATNEKLFF. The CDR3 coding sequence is TGTGCCAGCAGCTCTCGGCAGGGGGACGCAACTAATGAAAAACTGTTTTTT.

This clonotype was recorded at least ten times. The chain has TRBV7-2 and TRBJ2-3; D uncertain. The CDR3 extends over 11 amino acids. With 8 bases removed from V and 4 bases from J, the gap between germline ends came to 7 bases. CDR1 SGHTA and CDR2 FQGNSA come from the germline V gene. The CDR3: CASRRADTQYF. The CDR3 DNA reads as TGTGCCAGCCGACGAGCAGATACGCAGTATTTT.

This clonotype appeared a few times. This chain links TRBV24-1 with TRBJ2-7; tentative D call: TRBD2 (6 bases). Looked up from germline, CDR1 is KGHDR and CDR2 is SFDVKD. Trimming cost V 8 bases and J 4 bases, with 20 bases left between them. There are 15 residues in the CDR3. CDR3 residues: CATNGDREMFYEQYF. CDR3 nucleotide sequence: TGTGCCACCAACGGAGACCGGGAGATGTTTTACGAGCAGTACTTC.

The CDR3 is CASSFSLGTTYNEQFF. CDR3 nucleotides: TGTGCCAGCAGTTTTTCCCTTGGGACGACCTACAATGAGCAGTTCTTC. The chain employs TRBV12-3 or TRBV12-4 and TRBJ2-1; D could derive from TRBD1 or TRBD2 (5 bases each). The CDR3 is 16 amino acids. Between the trimmed V and J ends, which lost 3 bases and 2 bases, there was a span of 14 bases.

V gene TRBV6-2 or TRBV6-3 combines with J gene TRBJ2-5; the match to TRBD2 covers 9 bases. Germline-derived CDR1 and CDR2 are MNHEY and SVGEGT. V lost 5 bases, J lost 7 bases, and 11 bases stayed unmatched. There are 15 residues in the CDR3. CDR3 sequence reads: CASSATSGGAGTQYF. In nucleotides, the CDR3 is TGTGCCAGCAGTGCGACTAGCGGAGGGGCCGGGACCCAGTACTTC.

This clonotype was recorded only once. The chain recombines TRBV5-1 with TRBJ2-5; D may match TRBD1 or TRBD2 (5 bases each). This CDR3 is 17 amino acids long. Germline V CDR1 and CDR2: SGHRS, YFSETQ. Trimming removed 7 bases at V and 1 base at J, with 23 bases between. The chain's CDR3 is CASRRRTLGPFQETQYF. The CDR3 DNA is TGCGCCAGCCGCCGGAGGACCTTGGGGCCTTTCCAAGAGACCCAGTACTTC.

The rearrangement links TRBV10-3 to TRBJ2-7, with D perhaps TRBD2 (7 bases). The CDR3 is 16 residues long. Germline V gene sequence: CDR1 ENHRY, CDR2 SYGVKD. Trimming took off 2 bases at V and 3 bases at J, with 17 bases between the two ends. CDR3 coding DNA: TGTGCCATCAGTGAGGCGCCTCGGGGGGCAAGCTACGAGCAGTACTTC. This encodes CAISEAPRGASYEQYF.

The CDR3, as DNA: TGTGCCAGCAGCCCCCCGGGGCAAGGGGCCGATGAGCAGTTCTTC. Its translation: CASSPPGQGADEQFF. The rearrangement links TRBV11-3 to TRBJ2-1, with D perhaps TRBD1 or TRBD2 (5 bases each). Germline CDR1 and CDR2: SGHNT and YENEEA. V lost 5 bases and J lost 8, with 19 bases in between. This CDR3 is built from 15 residues.